This T cell receptor (beta chain) was identified during a study of blood T cell repertoires in COVID-19. About the study: The samples span acute and convalescent COVID-19 from the United States, Italy and Spain. PBMCs, B-cell-depleted T cells, or T cells provided the cDNA or gDNA that made up the material.

Patients of the Seattle cohort, enrolled during active infection, were followed longitudinally. Per germline, CDR1 MDHEN and CDR2 SYDVKM. The CDR3 spans 17 residues. Deletions cut 3 bases from V and 0 bases from J, with 15 bases between. Original methodology: Cell counts per sample came from amplifying reference gene primers. Assay used: immunoSEQ multiplex PCR; TCRdb lists only in-frame clones, some missing. V and J calls and clone size are given by that table; D and trimming were obtained from the DNA. The sample consists of about 260,000 clones, around 90% of them appearing once. The sample comprised peripheral blood. This receptor was identified in an older woman with COVID-19, enrolled during active disease. The chain is built from TRBV28 and TRBJ2-1; D may be TRBD2 (5 bases). CDR3 DNA sequence: TGTGCCAGCAGTTTTCTAGCAACCTCGAGCTCCTACAATGAGCAGTTCTTC. This codes for CASSFLATSSSYNEQFF.